This passage covers 18 T cell receptor beta chains from one sample sequenced in a study of graft-versus-host responses after intestinal transplantation. The antigens these receptors bind are not known. Sequencing was performed with immunoSEQ multiplex PCR; in TCRdb, only in-frame clones are kept and a portion is missing. In the table there are tens of thousands of clones, 75% to 95% of which are singletons. The sample was unstimulated CD8+ T cells sorted from spleen or lymph node cells, taken before intestinal transplant. The receptors here all came from a human donor who received an intestinal transplant.

The chain is built from TRBV7-9 and TRBJ1-2; TRBD1 matches 9 bases. V was clipped by 3 bases and J by 7 bases; unmatched bases: 9. Germline CDR1 and CDR2: SEHNR and FQNEAQ (reference sequence). The CDR3 runs 15 residues. The CDR3 here is CASSLLTGGPFGYTF. The DNA of the CDR3 is TGTGCCAGCAGCTTGCTTACAGGGGGCCCGTTTGGCTACACCTTC.

The chain recombines TRBV27 with TRBJ1-5; TRBD1 might be the D (6 bases). Per germline, CDR1 MNHEY and CDR2 SMNVEV (reference sequence). The CDR3 has 13 amino acids. Trimming stripped 6 bases from V and 5 bases from J, with 11 bases between. CDR3 in DNA: TGTGCCAGCAGGGACAGTGGACATCAGCCCCAGCATTTT. Encoded protein: CASRDSGHQPQHF.

The CDR3 DNA sequence: TGTGCCAGTAGTCCGGGACAGGGGTACAATGAGCAGTTCTTC. As protein: CASSPGQGYNEQFF. The chain couples TRBV19 to TRBJ2-1, with 10 bases matching TRBD1. The CDR3 has 14 residues. Germline V CDR1 and CDR2: LNHDA, SQIVND (reference sequence). V shed 5 bases, J shed 4 bases, and the junction held 2 bases outside the gene matches. The variable domain in full, completed from reference TRBV19 and TRBJ2-1, reads DGGITQSPKYLFRKEGQNVTLSCEQNLNHDAMYWYRQDPGQGLRLIYYSQIVNDFQKGDIAEGYSVSREKKESFPLTVTSAQKNPTAFYLCASSPGQGYNEQFFGPGTRLTVL.

This clone appeared a single time. The sample contains more than one DNA sequence encoding this CDR3. This chain joins TRBV27 and TRBJ2-1; D is ambiguous. This CDR3 is built from 12 residues. Trimming pared 2 bases from V and 6 bases from J, leaving 5 bases between. Germline V gives CDR1 MNHEY, CDR2 SMNVEV (reference sequence). CDR3 nucleotides: TGTGCCAGCAGTTTACCGGGCAATGAGCAGTTCTTC. Translating it yields CASSLPGNEQFF.

The J gene is TRBJ2-6, the V gene TRBV5-4; no clear D. CDR1 is SGHNT and CDR2 is YYREEE in the germline V gene (reference sequence). Trimming removed 4 bases from V and 2 bases from J, with 10 bases in between. The CDR3 length is 15 residues. The chain's CDR3 is CASSPTPTGANVLTF. In DNA, the CDR3 is TGTGCCAGCAGCCCGACTCCCACTGGGGCCAACGTCCTGACTTTC.

The chain has TRBV5-5 and TRBJ2-1; 12 nucleotides align to TRBD2. The V gene end was trimmed by 5 bases and the J gene end by 7 bases; junction bases not matched to a gene: 10. Per the germline V gene, CDR1 is SGHKS and CDR2 is YYEKEE (reference sequence). CDR3 size: 16 residues. The CDR3 DNA follows: TGTGCCAGCAGTCCCCTAGCGGGAGGGCCGGGTAATGAGCAGTTCTTC. Encoded protein: CASSPLAGGPGNEQFF.

There are a few counts of this clone. CDR3 sequence reads: CASSQDSRTYYGYTF. CDR3 in DNA: TGCGCCAGCAGCCAAGATAGCCGGACTTACTATGGCTACACCTTC. The chain employs TRBV4-3 and TRBJ1-2; D uncertain. The CDR3 sequence is 15 residues long. V dropped 0 bases and J dropped 3 bases, with 11 bases sitting between them. Germline CDR1 is LGHNA and CDR2 is YSLEER.

CDR3 nucleotide sequence: TGTGCCAGCAGTTACTCTAGCGGTACACCCCTCCACTTT. As protein: CASSYSSGTPLHF. J is TRBJ1-6 and V is TRBV6-6; D is ambiguous. This CDR3 region has 13 residues. Germline CDR1 is MNHNY and CDR2 is SVGAGI (reference sequence). V was cut by 0 bases and J by 11 bases, with 8 bases left in between.

The chain has TRBV4-1 and TRBJ1-5; maybe TRBD1 (6 bases). Germline V lookup: CDR1 MGHRA, CDR2 YSYEKL. The CDR3 runs to 14 residues. V dropped 0 bases and J dropped 4 bases, with 7 bases sitting between them. The CDR3 sequence: CASSQEGANQPQHF. For the CDR3, the DNA is TGCGCCAGCAGCCAAGAGGGGGCGAATCAGCCCCAGCATTTT.

The chain has TRBV7-8 and TRBJ2-7, with D tentatively TRBD2 (5 bases). The V gene's germline CDR1 is SGHVS and CDR2 FQNEAQ. Between the trimmed V and J ends, which lost 1 base and 3 bases, there was a span of 10 bases. The CDR3 is 14 amino acids. Written as DNA, the CDR3 is TGTGCCAGCAGCTTAGAGCCGGGGAACTACGAGCAGTACTTC. This gives the protein CASSLEPGNYEQYF.

This sequence joins TRBV6-6 and TRBJ1-1; possible D gene TRBD1, 5 bases. The CDR3 covers 16 residues. Per germline, CDR1 MNHNY and CDR2 SVGAGI (reference sequence). The V gene lost 2 bases and the J gene lost 1 base, with 14 bases spanning the gap. CDR3 sequence: CASSYMTRDSNTEAFF. CDR3 bases: TGTGCCAGCAGTTACATGACCCGGGACTCGAACACTGAAGCTTTCTTT.

The chain uses TRBV7-9 and TRBJ1-2; 11 bases match TRBD1. With 0 bases clipped from V and 1 base from J, the junction kept 4 bases outside the gene matches. The V gene's germline CDR1 is SEHNR and CDR2 FQNEAQ (reference sequence). This CDR3 comprises 17 residues. CDR3 amino acids: CASSLAGQGGNNYGYTF. Here the CDR3 DNA reads TGTGCCAGCAGCTTAGCGGGACAGGGGGGGAATAACTATGGCTACACCTTC.

The table lists this clone with a count of one. This rearrangement joins TRBV7-9 to TRBJ1-2; 7 positions agree with TRBD1. The junction had 8 bases not matched to a gene; V was cut back by 3 bases and J by 4 bases. There are 15 residues in the CDR3. Germline lookup yields CDR1 SEHNR and CDR2 FQNEAQ (reference sequence). The CDR3 DNA is TGTGCCAGCAGCTTGCTAGGACAGGAGTTCTATGGCTACACCTTC. Protein: CASSLLGQEFYGYTF.

The sample holds one count of this clone. V is TRBV19 and J is TRBJ2-1; 11 nucleotides line up with TRBD2. The ends lost 2 bases at V and 6 bases at J; junction bases unmatched: 9. Per germline, CDR1 LNHDA and CDR2 SQIVND (reference sequence). The CDR3 extends over 17 amino acids. The CDR3 reads CASSITLAGGAGNEQFF. CDR3 bases: TGTGCCAGTAGTATAACGCTAGCGGGAGGCGCGGGCAATGAGCAGTTCTTC.

This clone was found once. The chain employs TRBV7-3 and TRBJ2-3; D possibly corresponds to TRBD1 (6 bases). CDR3 length: 15 residues. V lost 8 bases and J 2 bases, leaving 17 bases between the germline ends. Germline values: CDR1 SGHTA, CDR2 FQGTGA. CDR3 residues: CASSDGTLYTDTQYF. The CDR3 DNA reads as TGTGCCAGCTCTGACGGGACACTCTACACAGATACGCAGTATTTT.

The rearrangement links TRBV27 to TRBJ2-1, with a possible D match to TRBD2 (6 bases). CDR1 and CDR2 from the germline V gene are MNHEY and SMNVEV (reference sequence). CDR3 size: 14 residues. With 6 bases removed from V and 10 bases from J, the gap between germline ends came to 19 bases. DNA for the CDR3: TGTGCCAGCAGCCCCGGTAGCGGAGGCAGGGAGCAGTTCTTC. Encoded protein: CASSPGSGGREQFF.

This sequence joins TRBV25-1 and TRBJ2-1, with 15 positions matching TRBD2. Trimming cost V 1 base and J 6 bases; bases outside gene matches: 7. This CDR3 comprises 18 residues. Germline CDR1 reads MGHDK; CDR2 reads SYGVNS. DNA for the CDR3: TGTGCCAGCAGTGAATGGGGACTAGCGGGGGGAATGTCCAATGAGCAGTTCTTC. Protein: CASSEWGLAGGMSNEQFF.

V usage is TRBV28 and J usage is TRBJ2-7; 8 nucleotides line up with TRBD1. This CDR3 region has 14 residues. The germline V gene has CDR1 MDHEN and CDR2 SYDVKM. V lost 6 bases and J lost 3; bases outside the gene matches: 7. This CDR3 reads CASRVGTGLYEQYF. CDR3 sequence (DNA): TGTGCCAGCAGGGTAGGGACAGGTCTCTACGAGCAGTACTTC.